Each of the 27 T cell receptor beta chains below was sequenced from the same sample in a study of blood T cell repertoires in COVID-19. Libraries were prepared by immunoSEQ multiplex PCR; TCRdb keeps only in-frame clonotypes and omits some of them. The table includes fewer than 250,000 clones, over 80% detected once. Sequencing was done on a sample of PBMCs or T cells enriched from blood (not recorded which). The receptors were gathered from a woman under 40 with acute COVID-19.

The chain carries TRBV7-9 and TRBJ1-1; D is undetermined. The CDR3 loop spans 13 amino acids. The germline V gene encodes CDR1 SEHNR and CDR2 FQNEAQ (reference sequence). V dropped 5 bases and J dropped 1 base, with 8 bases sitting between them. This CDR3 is CASSPEGNTEAFF. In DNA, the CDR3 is TGTGCCAGCAGCCCTGAGGGGAACACTGAAGCTTTCTTT.

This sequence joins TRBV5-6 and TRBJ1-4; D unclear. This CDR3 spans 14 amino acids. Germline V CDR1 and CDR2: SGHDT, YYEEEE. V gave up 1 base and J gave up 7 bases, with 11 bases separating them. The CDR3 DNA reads TGTGCCAGCAGCTTGAAGGTACGGGGTGAAAAACTGTTTTTT. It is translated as CASSLKVRGEKLFF.

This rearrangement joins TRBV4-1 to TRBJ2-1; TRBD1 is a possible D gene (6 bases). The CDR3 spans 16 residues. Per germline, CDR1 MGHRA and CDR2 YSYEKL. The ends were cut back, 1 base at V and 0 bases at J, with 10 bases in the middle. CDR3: CASSQGAGDSYNEQFF. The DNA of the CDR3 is TGCGCCAGCAGCCAAGGTGCAGGGGACTCCTACAATGAGCAGTTCTTC.

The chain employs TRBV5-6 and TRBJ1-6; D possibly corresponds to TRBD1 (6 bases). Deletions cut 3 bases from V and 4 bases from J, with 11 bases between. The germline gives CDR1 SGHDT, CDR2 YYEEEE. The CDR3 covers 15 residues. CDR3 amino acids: CASSYGGAYNSPLHF. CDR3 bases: TGTGCCAGCAGCTATGGGGGCGCGTATAATTCACCCCTCCACTTT.

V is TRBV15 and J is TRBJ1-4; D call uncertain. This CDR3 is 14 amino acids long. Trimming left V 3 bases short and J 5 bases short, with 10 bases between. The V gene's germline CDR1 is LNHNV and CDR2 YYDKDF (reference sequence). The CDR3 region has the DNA TGTGCCACCAGCAGCAGTCAGTTCAATGAAAAACTGTTTTTT. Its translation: CATSSSQFNEKLFF.

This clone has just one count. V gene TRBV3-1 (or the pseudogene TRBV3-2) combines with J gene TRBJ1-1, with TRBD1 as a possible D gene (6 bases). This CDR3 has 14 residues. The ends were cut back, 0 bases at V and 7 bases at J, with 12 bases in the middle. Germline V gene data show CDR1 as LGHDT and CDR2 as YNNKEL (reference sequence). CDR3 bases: TGTGCCAGCAGCCAAGATCCCAGGGGCGTTGAAGCTTTCTTT. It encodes CASSQDPRGVEAFF.

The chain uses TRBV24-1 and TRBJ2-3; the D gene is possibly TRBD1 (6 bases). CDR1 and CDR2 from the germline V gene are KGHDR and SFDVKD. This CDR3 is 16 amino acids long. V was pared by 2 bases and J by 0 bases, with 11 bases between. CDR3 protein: CATSDSTGPSTDTQYF. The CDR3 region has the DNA TGTGCCACCAGTGATTCCACAGGGCCAAGCACAGATACGCAGTATTTT.

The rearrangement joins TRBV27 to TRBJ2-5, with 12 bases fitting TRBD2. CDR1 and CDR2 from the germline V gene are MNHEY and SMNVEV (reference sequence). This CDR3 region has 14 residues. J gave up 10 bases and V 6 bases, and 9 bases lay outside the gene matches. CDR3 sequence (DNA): TGTGCCAGCAGACTAGCGGGGGGTGCGGGGGACCAGTACTTC. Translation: CASRLAGGAGDQYF.

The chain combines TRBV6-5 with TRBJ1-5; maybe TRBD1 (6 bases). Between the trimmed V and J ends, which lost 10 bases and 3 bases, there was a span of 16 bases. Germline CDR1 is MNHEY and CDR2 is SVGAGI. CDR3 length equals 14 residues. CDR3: CATTPQGNNQPQHF. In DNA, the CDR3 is TGTGCCACTACCCCCCAGGGGAACAATCAGCCCCAGCATTTT.

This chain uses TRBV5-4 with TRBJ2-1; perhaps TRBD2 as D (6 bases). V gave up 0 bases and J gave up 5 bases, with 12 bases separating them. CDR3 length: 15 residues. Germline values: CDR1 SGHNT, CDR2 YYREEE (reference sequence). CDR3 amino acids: CASSLGASDNNEQFF. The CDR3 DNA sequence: TGTGCCAGCAGCTTGGGGGCTAGCGATAACAATGAGCAGTTCTTC.

The CDR3 loop is CASSQEFQGAYGYTF. CDR3 bases: TGCGCCAGCAGCCAAGAGTTCCAGGGGGCGTATGGCTACACCTTC. This chain links TRBV4-3 with TRBJ1-2, with 8 bases aligning to TRBD1. With V trimmed by 0 bases and J by 5 bases, 5 bases remained unmatched. There are 15 residues in the CDR3. Germline V gene lookup returns CDR1 LGHNA and CDR2 YSLEER.

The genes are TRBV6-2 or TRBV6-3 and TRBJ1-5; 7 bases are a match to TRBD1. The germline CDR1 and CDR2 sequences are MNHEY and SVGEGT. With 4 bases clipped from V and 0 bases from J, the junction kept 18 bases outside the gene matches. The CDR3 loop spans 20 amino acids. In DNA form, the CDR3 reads TGTGCCAGCAGTTCCGACAGGGTCGTTGAAGAGCTTTATAGCAATCAGCCCCAGCATTTT. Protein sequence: CASSSDRVVEELYSNQPQHF.

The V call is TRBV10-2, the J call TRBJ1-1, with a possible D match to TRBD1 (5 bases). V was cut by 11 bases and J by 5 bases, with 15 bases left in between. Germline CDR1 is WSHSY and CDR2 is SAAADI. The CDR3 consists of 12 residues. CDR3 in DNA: TGCGCCGCGGTCCCCGGGGGAACTGAAGCTTTCTTT. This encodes CAAVPGGTEAFF.

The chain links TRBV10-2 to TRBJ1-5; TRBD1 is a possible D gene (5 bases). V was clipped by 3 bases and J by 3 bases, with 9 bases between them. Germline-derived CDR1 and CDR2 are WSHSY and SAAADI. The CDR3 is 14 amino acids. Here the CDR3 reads CASSEGVDNQPQHF. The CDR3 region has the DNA TGCGCCAGCAGTGAAGGGGTTGACAATCAGCCCCAGCATTTT.

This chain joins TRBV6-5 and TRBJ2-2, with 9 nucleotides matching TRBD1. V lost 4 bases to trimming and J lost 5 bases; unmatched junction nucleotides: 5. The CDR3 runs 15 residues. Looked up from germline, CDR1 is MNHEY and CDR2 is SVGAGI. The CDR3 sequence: CASSFGQGLTGELFF. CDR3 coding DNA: TGTGCCAGCAGTTTCGGACAGGGGTTGACCGGGGAGCTGTTTTTT.

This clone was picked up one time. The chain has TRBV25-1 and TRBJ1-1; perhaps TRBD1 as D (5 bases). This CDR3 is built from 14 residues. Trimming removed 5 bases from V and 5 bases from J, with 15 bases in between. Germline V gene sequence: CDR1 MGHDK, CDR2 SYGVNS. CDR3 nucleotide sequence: TGTGCCAGCAGTAAACAGGAGAAAAGGACTGAAGCTTTCTTT. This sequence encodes CASSKQEKRTEAFF.

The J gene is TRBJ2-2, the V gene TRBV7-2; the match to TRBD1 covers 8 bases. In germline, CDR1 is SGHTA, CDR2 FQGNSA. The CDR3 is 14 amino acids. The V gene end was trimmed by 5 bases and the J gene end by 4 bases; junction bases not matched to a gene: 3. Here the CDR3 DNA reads TGTGCCAGCAGCATAACAGGGGGCACCGGGGAGCTGTTTTTT. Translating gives CASSITGGTGELFF. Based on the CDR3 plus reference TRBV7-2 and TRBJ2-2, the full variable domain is GAGVSQSPSNKVTEKGKDVELRCDPISGHTALYWYRQSLGQGLEFLIYFQGNSAPDKSGLPSDRFSAERTGGSVSTLTIQRTQQEDSAVYLCASSITGGTGELFFGEGSRLTVL.

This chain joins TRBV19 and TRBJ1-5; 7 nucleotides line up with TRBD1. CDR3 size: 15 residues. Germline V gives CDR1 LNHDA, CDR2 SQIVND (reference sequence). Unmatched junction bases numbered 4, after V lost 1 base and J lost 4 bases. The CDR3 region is CASSIGQGLNQPQHF. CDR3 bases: TGTGCCAGTAGTATAGGACAGGGCCTTAATCAGCCCCAGCATTTT.

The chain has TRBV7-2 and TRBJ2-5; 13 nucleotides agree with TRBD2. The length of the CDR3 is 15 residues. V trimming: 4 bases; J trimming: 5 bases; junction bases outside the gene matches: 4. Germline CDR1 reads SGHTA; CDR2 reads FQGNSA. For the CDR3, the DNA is TGTGCCAGCAGCTCCGGACTAGCGGGGGTGGAGACCCAGTACTTC. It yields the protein CASSSGLAGVETQYF.

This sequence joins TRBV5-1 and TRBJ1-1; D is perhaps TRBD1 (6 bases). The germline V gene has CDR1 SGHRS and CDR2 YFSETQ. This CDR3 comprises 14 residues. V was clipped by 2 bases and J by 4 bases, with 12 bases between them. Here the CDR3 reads CASSLSGGLTEAFF. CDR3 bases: TGCGCCAGCAGCTTATCCGGGGGGCTCACTGAAGCTTTCTTT.

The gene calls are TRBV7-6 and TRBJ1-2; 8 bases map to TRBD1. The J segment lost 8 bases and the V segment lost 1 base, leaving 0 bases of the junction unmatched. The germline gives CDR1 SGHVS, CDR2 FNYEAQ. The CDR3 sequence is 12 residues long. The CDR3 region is CASSLGTGGYTF. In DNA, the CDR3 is TGTGCCAGCAGCTTAGGGACAGGGGGCTACACCTTC.

The CDR3 region is CASSKGQGTNQPQHF. The DNA of the CDR3 is TGTGCCAGCAGTAAGGGACAGGGAACCAATCAGCCCCAGCATTTT. The genes are TRBV27 and TRBJ1-5; 9 nucleotides match TRBD1. The CDR3 is made up of 15 amino acids. Looked up from germline, CDR1 is MNHEY and CDR2 is SMNVEV (reference sequence). V lost 5 bases to trimming and J lost 3 bases; unmatched junction nucleotides: 5.

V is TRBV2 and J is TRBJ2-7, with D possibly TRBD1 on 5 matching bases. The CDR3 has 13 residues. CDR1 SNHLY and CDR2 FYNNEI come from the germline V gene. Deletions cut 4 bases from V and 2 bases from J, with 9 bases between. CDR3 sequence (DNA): TGTGCCAGCAGTGGGACACGAACCTACGAGCAGTACTTC. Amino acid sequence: CASSGTRTYEQYF.

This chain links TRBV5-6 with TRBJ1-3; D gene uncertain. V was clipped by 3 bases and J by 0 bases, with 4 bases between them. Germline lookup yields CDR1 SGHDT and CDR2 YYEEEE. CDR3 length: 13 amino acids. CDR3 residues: CASSSYSGNTIYF. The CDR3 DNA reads TGTGCCAGCAGCTCTTACTCTGGAAACACCATATATTTT.

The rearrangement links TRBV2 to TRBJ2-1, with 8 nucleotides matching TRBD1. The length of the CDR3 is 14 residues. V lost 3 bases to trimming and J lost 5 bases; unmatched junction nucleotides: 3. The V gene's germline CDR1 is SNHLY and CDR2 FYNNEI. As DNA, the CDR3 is TGTGCCAGCAGTGACTTGGACAGGGACAATGAGCAGTTCTTC. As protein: CASSDLDRDNEQFF.

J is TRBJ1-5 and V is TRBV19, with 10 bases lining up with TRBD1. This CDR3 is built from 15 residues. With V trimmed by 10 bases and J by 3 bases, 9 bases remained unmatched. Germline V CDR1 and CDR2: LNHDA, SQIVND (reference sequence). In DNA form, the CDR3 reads TGTGCCACCGGGACAGGGGTTATCATCAATCAGCCCCAGCATTTT. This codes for CATGTGVIINQPQHF.

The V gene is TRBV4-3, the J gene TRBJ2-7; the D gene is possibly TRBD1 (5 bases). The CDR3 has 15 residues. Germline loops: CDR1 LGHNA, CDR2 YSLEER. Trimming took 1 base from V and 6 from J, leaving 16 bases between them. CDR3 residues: CASSQVGQGRREQYF. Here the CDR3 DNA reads TGCGCCAGCAGCCAAGTAGGGCAGGGTAGGCGCGAGCAGTACTTC.